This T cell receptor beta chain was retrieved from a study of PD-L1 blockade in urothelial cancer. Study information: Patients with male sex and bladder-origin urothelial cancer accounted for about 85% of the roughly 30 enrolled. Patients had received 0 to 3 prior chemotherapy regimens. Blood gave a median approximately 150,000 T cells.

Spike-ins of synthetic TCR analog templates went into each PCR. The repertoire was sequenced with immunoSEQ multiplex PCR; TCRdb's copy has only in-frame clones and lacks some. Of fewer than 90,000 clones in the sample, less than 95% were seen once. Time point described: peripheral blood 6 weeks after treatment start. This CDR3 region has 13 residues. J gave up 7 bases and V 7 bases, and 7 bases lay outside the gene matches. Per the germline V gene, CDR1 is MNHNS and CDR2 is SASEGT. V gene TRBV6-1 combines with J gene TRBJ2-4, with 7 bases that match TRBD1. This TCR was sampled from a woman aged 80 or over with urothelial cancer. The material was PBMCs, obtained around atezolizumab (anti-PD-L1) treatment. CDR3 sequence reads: CASTSTGRNIQYF. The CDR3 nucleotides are TGTGCCAGCACCTCGACAGGGCGGAACATTCAGTACTTC.